The next 8 T cell receptor beta chains were all read from a single sample in a study of TIL therapy for anti-PD-1-resistant metastatic lung cancer. Time point defined: pre-treatment sample, taken before nivolumab and TIL therapy. This was the immunoSEQ v3 assay. Libraries were prepared by immunoSEQ multiplex PCR; TCRdb keeps only in-frame clonotypes and omits some of them. The sample records more than 55,000 clones, roughly 77% being singletons. The input for sequencing was blood, taken at baseline. The receptors derive from a person between 25 and 80 years old with non-small cell lung cancer.

The chain employs TRBV29-1 and TRBJ2-7; 12 bases line up with TRBD2. V was clipped by 3 bases and J by 3 bases; unmatched bases: 3. This CDR3 is built from 14 residues. Germline V lookup: CDR1 SQVTM, CDR2 ANQGSEA. CDR3 coding DNA: TGCAGCGTTGACAAGACTAGCGGGGGCTACGAGCAGTACTTC. Translating it yields CSVDKTSGGYEQYF.

The V and J genes are TRBV11-2 and TRBJ2-7; TRBD2 is a possible D gene (6 bases). Between the trimmed V and J ends, which lost 5 bases and 9 bases, there was a span of 14 bases. CDR1 is SGHAT, CDR2 FQNNGV, per germline. The CDR3 consists of 12 residues. The CDR3 DNA sequence: TGTGCCAGCAGCGGTGGGGGGAACGCGCAGTACTTC. It yields the protein CASSGGGNAQYF.

The chain links TRBV5-6 to TRBJ2-7; 11 bases fit TRBD1. This CDR3 contains 14 residues. Germline trimming cut 4 bases from V and 7 bases from J; bases unmatched to any gene: 7. CDR1 and CDR2 from the germline V gene are SGHDT and YYEEEE. Here the CDR3 DNA reads TGTGCCAGCAGCCCGGGACAGGGGGTCTGGGAGCAGTACTTC. It yields the protein CASSPGQGVWEQYF. The whole variable domain, filled in from reference TRBV5-6 and TRBJ2-7, reads DAGVTQSPTHLIKTRGQQVTLRCSPKSGHDTVSWYQQALGQGPQFIFQYYEEEERQRGNFPDRFSGHQFPNYSSELNVNALLLGDSALYLCASSPGQGVWEQYFGPGTRLTVT.

The genes are TRBV7-8 and TRBJ2-7, with 10 bases that match TRBD2. This CDR3 is built from 17 residues. With V trimmed by 2 bases and J by 7 bases, 14 bases remained unmatched. The V gene's germline CDR1 is SGHVS and CDR2 FQNEAQ. CDR3: CASSLNHGSGRSQEQYF. CDR3 nucleotide sequence: TGTGCCAGCAGCTTAAACCATGGTAGCGGGAGGTCGCAGGAGCAGTACTTC. Together with reference TRBV7-8 and TRBJ2-7, the CDR3 gives the full variable domain: GAGVSQSPRYKVAKRGQDVALRCDPISGHVSLFWYQQALGQGPEFLTYFQNEAQLDKSGLPSDRFFAERPEGSVSTLKIQRTQQEDSAVYLCASSLNHGSGRSQEQYFGPGTRLTVT.

The chain employs TRBV21-1 and TRBJ2-3; the table's TRBD2 call for D was not verified on the DNA. TRBV21-1 is shown as a pseudogene. The CDR3 consists of 17 residues. The CDR3 loop reads CASSPWTSGDITDTQYF. In DNA, the CDR3 is TGTGCCAGCAGCCCCTGGACTAGCGGAGACATCACAGATACGCAGTATTTT.

As for this clone: Its ends do not fully match the called genes, so a read error is possible. The chain carries TRBV6-5 and TRBJ2-2; tentative D call: TRBD2 (5 bases). This CDR3 is 11 amino acids long. CDR1 and CDR2 from the germline V gene are MNHEY and SVGAGI. CDR3 sequence: CASINGEGAVF. DNA of the CDR3: TGTGCCAGCATTAACGGTGAGGGAGCTGTTTTT.

The V gene is TRBV27, the J gene TRBJ2-3, with TRBD2 as a possible D gene (6 bases). Per the germline V gene, CDR1 is MNHEY and CDR2 is SMNVEV (reference sequence). This CDR3 region has 13 residues. V shed 6 bases and J shed 5 bases, with 12 bases lying between them. CDR3 protein: CASSTGGVDTQYF. The CDR3 nucleotides are TGTGCCAGCAGCACGGGCGGGGTAGATACGCAGTATTTT.

J is TRBJ2-5 and V is TRBV4-1; TRBD1 matches at 10 bases. The CDR3 has 15 amino acids. Per germline, CDR1 MGHRA and CDR2 YSYEKL. The V gene end was trimmed by 2 bases and the J gene end by 5 bases; junction bases not matched to a gene: 5. The CDR3 bases are TGCGCCAGCAGCCAACACGGGACAGGGGTGGAGACCCAGTACTTC. Protein sequence: CASSQHGTGVETQYF.